This TCR beta chain was captured in a study of blood T cells in healthy people across ages. Study-level results: Relative to aged donors, long-lived donors carried more naive CD4+ cells and displayed higher diversity. Diversity figures derived from one million T cells were judged to underestimate the true value.

A remark on this clonotype: Its matching antigen is unknown.

PCR was performed a second time for roughly 6 to 12 cycles using a sample-barcoded 5' primer and a J-beta primer mix. TCRdb ran MiXCR on the 5' RACE reads and lists one entry per CDR3 protein. The sample shows some 700,000 distinct CDR3 sequences, about a fifth of them seen only once. The people who gave samples were healthy Caucasians from Russia, aged roughly 6 to 100. Each sample used at least 6 million PBMCs. CDR1 is SGHRS and CDR2 is YFSETQ in the germline V gene. The CDR3 totals 16 residues. Trimming pared 5 bases from V and 2 bases from J, leaving 17 bases between. The receptor's source is a man in his 70s in good health. The chain carries TRBV5-1 and TRBJ2-1; the D gene is possibly TRBD1 (8 bases). The sequencing sample was made of blood. Written as DNA, the CDR3 is TGCGCCAGCAGGACCATTACAGGGGGGGCCTACAATGAGCAGTTCTTC. Amino acids: CASRTITGGAYNEQFF.